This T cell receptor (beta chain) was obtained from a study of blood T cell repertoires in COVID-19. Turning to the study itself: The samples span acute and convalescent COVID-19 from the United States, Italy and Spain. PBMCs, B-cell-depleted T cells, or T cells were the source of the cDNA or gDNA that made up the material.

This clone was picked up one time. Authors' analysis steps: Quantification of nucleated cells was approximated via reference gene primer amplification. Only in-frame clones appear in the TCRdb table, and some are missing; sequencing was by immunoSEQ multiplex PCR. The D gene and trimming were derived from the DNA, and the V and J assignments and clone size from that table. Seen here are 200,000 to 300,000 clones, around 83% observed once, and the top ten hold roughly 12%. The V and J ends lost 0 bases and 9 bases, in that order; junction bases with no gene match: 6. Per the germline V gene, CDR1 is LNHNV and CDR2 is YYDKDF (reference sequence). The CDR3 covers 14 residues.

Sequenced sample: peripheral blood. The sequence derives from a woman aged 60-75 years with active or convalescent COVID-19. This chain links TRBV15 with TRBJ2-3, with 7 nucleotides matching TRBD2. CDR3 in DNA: TGTGCCACCAGCAGAGACCCGGGGGAGGGCACGCAGTATTTT. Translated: CATSRDPGEGTQYF.